This is a list of T cell receptor beta chains from one sample in a study of CD8+CD57+ T cells in acquired aplastic anemia. From the reads, TCRdb called clonotypes with MiXCR, one entry per CDR3 protein. The top ten clones hold under 4.5% of a sample with hundreds of thousands of distinct CDR3 sequences, about 70% of them seen once. Sequencing input: sorted CD4+, CD8+, or CD8+CD57+ T cells (not recorded which) from PBMCs. These receptors were collected from a human donor in good health, serving as a control. Each CDR3 is given with its conserved first and last residue. The order of the fields is CDR3 length, clone size, V gene, J gene, D gene, CDR3 protein, CDR3 DNA. The D gene is left open where the match is weak. Clone size is not always given. Where it is, it says once, few, many or a class for expanded clones.

len: 17
abundance: once
v_gene: TRBV7-2
j_gene: TRBJ2-1
d_gene: -
CDR3aa: CASSVPRANDTYNEQFF
CDR3nt: TGTGCCAGCAGCGTACCCCGAGCCAACGATACCTACAATGAGCAGTTCTTC

len: 15
abundance: once
v_gene: TRBV4-2
j_gene: TRBJ2-3
d_gene: TRBD2
CDR3aa: CASSVGTSGTDTQYF
CDR3nt: TGTGCCAGCAGCGTAGGGACTAGCGGAACAGATACGCAGTATTTT

len: 15
abundance: -
v_gene: TRBV9
j_gene: TRBJ2-5
d_gene: -
CDR3aa: CASSPEQGSQETQYF
CDR3nt: TGTGCCAGCAGTCCAGAGCAGGGGTCCCAAGAGACCCAGTACTTC

len: 13
abundance: -
v_gene: TRBV29-1
j_gene: TRBJ1-1
d_gene: -
CDR3aa: CSVQDTGQQLAFF
CDR3nt: TGCAGCGTTCAAGACACGGGCCAACAGTTGGCTTTCTTT

len: 17
abundance: -
v_gene: TRBV3-1
j_gene: TRBJ1-1
d_gene: TRBD1
CDR3aa: CASSPGQGAQLGSEAFF
CDR3nt: TGCGCCAGCAGCCCGGGACAGGGGGCGCAATTAGGCTCTGAAGCTTTCTTT

len: 15
abundance: -
v_gene: TRBV20-1
j_gene: TRBJ2-1
d_gene: -
CDR3aa: CSARSLVSSYNEQFF
CDR3nt: TGCAGTGCTAGAAGTCTAGTGAGCTCCTACAATGAGCAGTTCTTC

len: 14
abundance: many
v_gene: TRBV12-5
j_gene: TRBJ1-1
d_gene: -
CDR3aa: CASGREFMNTEAFF
CDR3nt: TGTGCTAGTGGTAGGGAGTTCATGAACACTGAAGCTTTCTTT

len: 15
abundance: -
v_gene: TRBV5-1
j_gene: TRBJ2-2
d_gene: TRBD2
CDR3aa: CASGLTGLASGELFF
CDR3nt: TGCGCCAGCGGCCTCACGGGACTAGCAAGCGGGGAGCTGTTTTTT

len: 13
abundance: -
v_gene: TRBV12-3/TRBV12-4
j_gene: TRBJ2-1
d_gene: -
CDR3aa: CASTYERRDAQFF
CDR3nt: TGTGCCAGCACCTATGAGAGGCGCGACGCGCAGTTCTTC

len: 11
abundance: -
v_gene: TRBV6-6
j_gene: TRBJ1-4
d_gene: -
CDR3aa: CASSSRRELFF
CDR3nt: TGTGCCAGCAGTTCAAGGAGAGAACTGTTTTTT

len: 16
abundance: many
v_gene: TRBV5-4
j_gene: TRBJ2-3
d_gene: -
CDR3aa: CASSLSGLHSTDTQYF
CDR3nt: TGTGCCAGCAGCTTGTCAGGGCTGCACAGCACAGATACGCAGTATTTT

len: 13
abundance: -
v_gene: TRBV24-1
j_gene: TRBJ2-7
d_gene: -
CDR3aa: CATSDYWHNGEYF
CDR3nt: TGTGCCACCAGTGATTACTGGCACAACGGGGAGTACTTC

len: 11
abundance: many
v_gene: TRBV30
j_gene: TRBJ2-7
d_gene: -
CDR3aa: CAWNRLYEQYF
CDR3nt: TGTGCCTGGAATCGTCTTTACGAGCAGTACTTC

len: 12
abundance: many
v_gene: TRBV9
j_gene: TRBJ2-1
d_gene: -
CDR3aa: CASSILNGEQFF
CDR3nt: TGTGCCAGCAGCATCCTGAATGGTGAGCAGTTCTTC

len: 13
abundance: -
v_gene: TRBV20-1
j_gene: TRBJ2-7
d_gene: TRBD1
CDR3aa: CSASLGTGHKQYF
CDR3nt: TGCAGTGCTAGCTTGGGGACAGGGCACAAGCAGTACTTC

len: 14
abundance: many
v_gene: TRBV4-1
j_gene: TRBJ2-3
d_gene: -
CDR3aa: CASSQILVPDTQYF
CDR3nt: TGCGCCAGCAGCCAAATACTAGTTCCAGATACGCAGTATTTT

len: 14
abundance: -
v_gene: TRBV12-5
j_gene: TRBJ2-1
d_gene: -
CDR3aa: CASRTDSGRSEQFF
CDR3nt: TGTGCCAGCAGGACAGATTCAGGTAGGTCCGAGCAGTTCTTC